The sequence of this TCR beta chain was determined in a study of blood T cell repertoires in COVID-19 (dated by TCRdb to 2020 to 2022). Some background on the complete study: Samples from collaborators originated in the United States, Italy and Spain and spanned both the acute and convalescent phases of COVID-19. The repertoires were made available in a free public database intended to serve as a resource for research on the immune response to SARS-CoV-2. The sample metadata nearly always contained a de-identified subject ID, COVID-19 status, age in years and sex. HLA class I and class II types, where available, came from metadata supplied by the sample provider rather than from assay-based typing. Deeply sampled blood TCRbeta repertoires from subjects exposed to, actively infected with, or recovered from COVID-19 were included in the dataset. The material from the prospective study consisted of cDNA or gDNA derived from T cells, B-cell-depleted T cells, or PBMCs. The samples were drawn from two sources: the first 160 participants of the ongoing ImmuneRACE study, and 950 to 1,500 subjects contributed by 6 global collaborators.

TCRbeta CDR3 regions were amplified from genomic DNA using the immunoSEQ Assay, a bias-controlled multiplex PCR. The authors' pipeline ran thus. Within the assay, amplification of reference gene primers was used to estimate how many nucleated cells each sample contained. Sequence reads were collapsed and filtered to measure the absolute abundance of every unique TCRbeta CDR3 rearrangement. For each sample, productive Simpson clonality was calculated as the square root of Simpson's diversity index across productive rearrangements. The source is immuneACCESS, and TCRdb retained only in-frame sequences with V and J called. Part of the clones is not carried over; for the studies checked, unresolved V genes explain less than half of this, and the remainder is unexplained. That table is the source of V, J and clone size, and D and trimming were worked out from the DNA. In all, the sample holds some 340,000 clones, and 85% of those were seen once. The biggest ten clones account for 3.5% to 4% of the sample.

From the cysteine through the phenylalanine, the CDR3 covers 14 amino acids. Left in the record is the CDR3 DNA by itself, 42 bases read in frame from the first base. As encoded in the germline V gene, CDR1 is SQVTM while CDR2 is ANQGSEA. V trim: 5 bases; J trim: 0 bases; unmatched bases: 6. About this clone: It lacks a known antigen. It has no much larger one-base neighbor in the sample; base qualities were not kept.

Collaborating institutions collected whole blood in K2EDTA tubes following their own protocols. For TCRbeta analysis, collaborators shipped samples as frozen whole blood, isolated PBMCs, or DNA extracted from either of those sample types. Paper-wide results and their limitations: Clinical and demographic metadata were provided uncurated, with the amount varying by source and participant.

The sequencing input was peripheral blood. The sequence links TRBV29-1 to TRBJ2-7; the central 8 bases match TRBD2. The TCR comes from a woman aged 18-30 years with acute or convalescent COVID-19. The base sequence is TGCAGCGTTTTAGCGGGACCTAACTCCTACGAGCAGTACTTC. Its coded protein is CSVLAGPNSYEQYF.